This TCR beta chain was retrieved from a study of blood T cell repertoires in COVID-19. Study overall: The study drew acute and convalescent COVID-19 samples from the United States, Italy and Spain. PBMCs, B-cell-depleted T cells, or T cells provided the cDNA or gDNA that made up the material.

V was pared by 5 bases and J by 0 bases, with 2 bases of the junction left unmatched. Germline-derived CDR1 and CDR2 are SGHTA and FQGNSA. This CDR3 is 15 amino acids long. In the original processing: Amplification of reference gene primers was used by the study to estimate nucleated cell counts. The data were produced by immunoSEQ multiplex PCR, yet TCRdb's version contains in-frame clones alone and is incomplete. V, J and clone size derive from that table, while D and trimming were established from the DNA sequence. The table includes some 150,000 clones, 75% to 90% detected once. The chain recombines TRBV7-2 with TRBJ2-2; 8 bases agree with TRBD2. This clonotype was obtained from a woman in her sixties or seventies with active COVID-19. Sequenced sample: peripheral blood. CDR3 in amino acids: CASSAGGANTGELFF. As DNA, the CDR3 is TGTGCCAGCAGCGCCGGGGGGGCGAACACCGGGGAGCTGTTTTTT. The entire variable domain, with the rest obtained from reference TRBV7-2 and TRBJ2-2, is as follows: GAGVSQSPSNKVTEKGKDVELRCDPISGHTALYWYRQSLGQGLEFLIYFQGNSAPDKSGLPSDRFSAERTGGSVSTLTIQRTQQEDSAVYLCASSAGGANTGELFFGEGSRLTVL.